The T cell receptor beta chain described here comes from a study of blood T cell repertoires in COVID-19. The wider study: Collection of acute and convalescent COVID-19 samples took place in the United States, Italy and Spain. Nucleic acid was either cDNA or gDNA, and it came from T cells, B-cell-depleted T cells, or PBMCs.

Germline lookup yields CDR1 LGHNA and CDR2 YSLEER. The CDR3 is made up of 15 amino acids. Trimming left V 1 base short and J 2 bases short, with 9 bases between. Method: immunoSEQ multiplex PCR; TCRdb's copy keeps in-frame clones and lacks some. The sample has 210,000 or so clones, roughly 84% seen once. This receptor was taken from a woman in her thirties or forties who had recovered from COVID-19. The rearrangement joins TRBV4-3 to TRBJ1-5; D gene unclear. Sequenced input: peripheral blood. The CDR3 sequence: CASSQAVTGNQPQHF. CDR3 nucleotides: TGCGCCAGCAGCCAAGCGGTAACGGGCAATCAGCCCCAGCATTTT.